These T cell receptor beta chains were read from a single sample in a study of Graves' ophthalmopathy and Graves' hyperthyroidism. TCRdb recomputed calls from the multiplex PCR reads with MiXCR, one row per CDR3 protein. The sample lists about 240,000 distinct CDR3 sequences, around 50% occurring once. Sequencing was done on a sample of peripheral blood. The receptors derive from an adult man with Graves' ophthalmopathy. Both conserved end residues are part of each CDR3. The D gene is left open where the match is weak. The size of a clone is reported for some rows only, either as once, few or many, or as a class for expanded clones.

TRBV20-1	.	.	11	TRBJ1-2	CSARGPHGYTF	TGCAGTGCTAGAGGGCCCCACGGCTACACCTTC
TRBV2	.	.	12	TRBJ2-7	CASSYGGKERYF	TGTGCCAGCAGTTACGGGGGCAAGGAGCGGTACTTC
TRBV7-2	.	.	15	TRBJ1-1	CASSHTGTPGTEAFF	TGTGCCAGCAGCCATACAGGGACCCCGGGCACTGAAGCTTTCTTT
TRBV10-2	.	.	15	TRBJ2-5	CASSYQGSRGETQYF	TGTGCCAGCAGTTACCAGGGTTCGAGGGGGGAGACCCAGTACTTC
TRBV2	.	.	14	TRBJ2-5	CASSEVGSQETQYF	TGTGCCAGCAGTGAAGTCGGCAGCCAAGAGACCCAGTACTTC
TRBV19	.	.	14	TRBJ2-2	CASSILGVSGELFF	TGTGCCAGTAGTATCTTGGGCGTCTCCGGGGAGCTGTTTTTT
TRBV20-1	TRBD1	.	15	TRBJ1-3	CSAHLDRGLGNTIYF	TGCAGTGCTCATCTTGACAGGGGGCTAGGAAACACCATATATTTT
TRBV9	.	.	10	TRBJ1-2	CANSGNGYTF	TGTGCCAACAGCGGGAATGGCTACACCTTC
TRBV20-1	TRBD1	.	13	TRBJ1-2	CSVKQGASVGYTF	TGCAGTGTCAAACAGGGGGCGAGTGTCGGCTACACCTTC
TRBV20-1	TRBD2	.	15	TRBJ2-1	CSARGSGTSGNEQFF	TGCAGTGCTAGGGGGTCCGGGACTAGCGGAAATGAGCAGTTCTTC
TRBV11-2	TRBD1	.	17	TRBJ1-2	CASSANPGTGKDYGYTF	TGTGCCAGCAGCGCCAACCCCGGGACAGGGAAAGACTATGGCTACACCTTC
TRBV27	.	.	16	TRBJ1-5	CASSLDRYNSNQPQHF	TGTGCCAGCAGTTTGGACCGATATAATAGCAATCAGCCCCAGCATTTT
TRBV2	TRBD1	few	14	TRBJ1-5	CASGGQGAWQPQHF	TGTGCCAGCGGAGGGCAGGGGGCATGGCAGCCCCAGCATTTT
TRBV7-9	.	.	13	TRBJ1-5	CASSLAGSQPQHF	TGTGCCAGCAGCTTAGCGGGTAGTCAGCCCCAGCATTTT
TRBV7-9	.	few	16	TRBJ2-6	CASSLRWSSGANVLTF	TGTGCCAGCAGCTTAAGGTGGAGCTCTGGGGCCAACGTCCTGACTTTC
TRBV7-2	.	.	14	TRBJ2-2	CASSLGGVGGELFF	TGTGCCAGCAGCTTAGGGGGCGTTGGCGGGGAGCTGTTTTTT
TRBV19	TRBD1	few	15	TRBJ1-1	CASSISLQGSTEAFF	TGTGCCAGTAGTATATCTTTACAGGGGAGCACTGAAGCTTTCTTT
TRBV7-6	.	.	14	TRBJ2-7	CASSLKGGAYEQYF	TGTGCCAGCAGCTTAAAAGGCGGCGCCTACGAGCAGTACTTC
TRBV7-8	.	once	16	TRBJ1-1	CASSLAGPRGNTEAFF	TGTGCCAGCAGCTTAGCAGGACCCAGGGGGAACACTGAAGCTTTCTTT
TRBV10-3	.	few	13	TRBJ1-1	CASSGHSNTEAFF	TGTGCCAGCAGTGGACACTCTAACACTGAAGCTTTCTTT
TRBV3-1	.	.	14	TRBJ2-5	CASSQGVAEETQYF	TGTGCCAGCAGCCAAGGAGTAGCGGAAGAGACCCAGTACTTC
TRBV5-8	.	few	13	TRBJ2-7	CASSLATEEEQYF	TGTGCCAGCAGCTTGGCGACCGAAGAAGAGCAGTACTTC
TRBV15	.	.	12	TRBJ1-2	CATSKDRSGYTF	TGTGCCACCAGCAAAGACAGGTCTGGCTACACCTTC
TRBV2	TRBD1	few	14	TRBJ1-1	CASKPTGGYTEAFF	TGTGCCAGCAAACCAACAGGGGGCTACACTGAAGCTTTCTTT
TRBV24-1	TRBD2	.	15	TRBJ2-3	CATSPTGGRTDTQYF	TGTGCCACCAGTCCGACGGGAGGGCGGACAGATACGCAGTATTTT
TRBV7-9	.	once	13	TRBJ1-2	CASSLVAAYGYTF	TGTGCCAGCAGCCTCGTCGCGGCGTATGGCTACACCTTC
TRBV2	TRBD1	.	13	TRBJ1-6	CASRGTANSPLHF	TGTGCCAGCAGAGGGACAGCCAATTCACCCCTCCACTTT
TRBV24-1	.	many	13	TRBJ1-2	CATSASGRPGYTF	TGTGCCACCAGTGCGTCCGGGAGGCCTGGCTACACCTTC
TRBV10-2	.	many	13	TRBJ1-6	CASSEDRFSPLHF	TGCGCCAGCAGTGAGGACAGGTTTTCACCCCTCCACTTT
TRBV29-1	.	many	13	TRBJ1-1	CSVEDRFMAEAFF	TGCAGCGTTGAAGATAGGTTTATGGCTGAAGCTTTCTTT
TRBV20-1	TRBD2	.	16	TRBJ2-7	CSARDPLAGASYEQYF	TGCAGTGCTAGAGATCCACTAGCGGGGGCCTCCTACGAGCAGTACTTC
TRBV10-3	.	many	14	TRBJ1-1	CAISESGSPTEAFF	TGTGCCATCAGTGAGTCAGGGTCCCCGACTGAAGCTTTCTTT
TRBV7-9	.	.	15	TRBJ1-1	CASSLVSGTNTEAFF	TGTGCCAGCAGCTTAGTTTCCGGGACGAACACTGAAGCTTTCTTT
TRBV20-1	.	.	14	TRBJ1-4	CSAREGGANEKLFF	TGCAGTGCTAGAGAAGGGGGGGCAAATGAAAAACTGTTTTTT
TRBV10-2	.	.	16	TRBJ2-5	CASSRLVRGTQETQYF	TGCGCCAGCAGTCGACTAGTTCGAGGGACTCAAGAGACCCAGTACTTC
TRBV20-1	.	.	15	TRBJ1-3	CSARDSGSSGNTIYF	TGCAGTGCTAGAGATTCCGGGAGCTCTGGAAACACCATATATTTT
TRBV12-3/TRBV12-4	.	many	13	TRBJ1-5	CASSWDRGQPQHF	TGTGCCAGCAGTTGGGACCGAGGTCAGCCCCAGCATTTT
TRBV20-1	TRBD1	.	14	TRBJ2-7	CSARGGQSSYEQYF	TGCAGTGCTAGAGGGGGACAGAGCTCCTACGAGCAGTACTTC
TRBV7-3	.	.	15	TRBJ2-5	CASSLERGVGETQYF	TGTGCCAGCAGCTTAGAACGGGGCGTGGGAGAGACCCAGTACTTC
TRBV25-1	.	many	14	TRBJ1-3	CASFNRASGNTIYF	TGTGCCAGTTTTAACAGGGCATCTGGAAACACCATATATTTT
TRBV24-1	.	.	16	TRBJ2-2	CATSAQSQGNTGELFF	TGTGCCACCAGTGCCCAATCACAGGGGAACACCGGGGAGCTGTTTTTT
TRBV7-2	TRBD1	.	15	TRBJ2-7	CASSLGRTGVYEQYF	TGTGCCAGCAGCTTAGGAAGGACAGGGGTCTACGAGCAGTACTTC
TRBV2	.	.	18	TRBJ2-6	CASSLAGGALAGANVLTF	TGTGCCAGCAGCTTAGCAGGGGGGGCCCTCGCCGGGGCCAACGTCCTGACTTTC
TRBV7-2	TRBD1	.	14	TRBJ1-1	CASRQTGANTEAFF	TGTGCCAGCAGACAGACAGGGGCGAACACTGAAGCTTTCTTT
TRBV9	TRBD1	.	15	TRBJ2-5	CASSAYGQGQETQYF	TGTGCCAGCAGCGCCTACGGACAGGGGCAAGAGACCCAGTACTTC
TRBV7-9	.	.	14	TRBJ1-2	CASSTPTRSYGYTF	TGTGCCAGCAGCACCCCCACGCGGTCCTATGGCTACACCTTC
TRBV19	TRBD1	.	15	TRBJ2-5	CASSIGTVLLETQYF	TGTGCCAGTAGTATCGGGACAGTGTTGTTGGAGACCCAGTACTTC
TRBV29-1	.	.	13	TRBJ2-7	CSVESGDPYEQYF	TGCAGCGTTGAAAGTGGGGACCCCTACGAGCAGTACTTC
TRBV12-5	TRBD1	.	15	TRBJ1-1	CASGLIQGENTEAFF	TGTGCTAGTGGTTTGATCCAGGGGGAGAACACTGAAGCTTTCTTT
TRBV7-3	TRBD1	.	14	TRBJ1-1	CASRLQGAVTEAFF	TGTGCCAGCAGACTACAGGGGGCAGTCACTGAAGCTTTCTTT
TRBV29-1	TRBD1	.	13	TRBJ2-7	CSVDLTGGHEQYF	TGCAGCGTTGATCTGACAGGGGGGCACGAGCAGTACTTC
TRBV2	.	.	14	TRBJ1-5	CASSSHGQQSYEHF	TGTGCCAGCAGTTCCCACGGACAGCAAAGCTACGAGCATTTT
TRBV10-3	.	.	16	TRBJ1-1	CASLRGTVLMNTEAFF	TGTGCCAGCCTGCGGGGAACAGTACTTATGAACACTGAAGCTTTCTTT
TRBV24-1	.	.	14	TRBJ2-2	CATSDFKGDGELFF	TGTGCCACCAGTGATTTTAAGGGAGACGGGGAGCTGTTTTTT
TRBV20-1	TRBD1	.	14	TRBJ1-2	CSAAPGQGNYGYTF	TGCAGTGCTGCGCCGGGACAGGGAAACTATGGCTACACCTTC
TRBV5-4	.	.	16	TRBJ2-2	CASTPSRQFGTGELFF	TGTGCCAGCACCCCGAGTAGGCAATTCGGCACCGGGGAGCTGTTTTTT
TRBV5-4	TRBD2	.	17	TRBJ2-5	CASSLFSGAGGVETQYF	TGTGCCAGCAGCTTGTTTTCGGGAGCGGGAGGTGTGGAGACCCAGTACTTC
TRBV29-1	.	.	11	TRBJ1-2	CSVEKGSGYTF	TGCAGCGTTGAGAAGGGGTCTGGCTACACCTTC
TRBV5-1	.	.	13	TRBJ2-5	CASKLQDGETQYF	TGTGCCAGCAAGTTACAGGATGGAGAGACCCAGTACTTC
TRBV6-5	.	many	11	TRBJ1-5	CASSDTQAQHF	TGTGCCAGCAGTGATACCCAGGCCCAGCATTTT